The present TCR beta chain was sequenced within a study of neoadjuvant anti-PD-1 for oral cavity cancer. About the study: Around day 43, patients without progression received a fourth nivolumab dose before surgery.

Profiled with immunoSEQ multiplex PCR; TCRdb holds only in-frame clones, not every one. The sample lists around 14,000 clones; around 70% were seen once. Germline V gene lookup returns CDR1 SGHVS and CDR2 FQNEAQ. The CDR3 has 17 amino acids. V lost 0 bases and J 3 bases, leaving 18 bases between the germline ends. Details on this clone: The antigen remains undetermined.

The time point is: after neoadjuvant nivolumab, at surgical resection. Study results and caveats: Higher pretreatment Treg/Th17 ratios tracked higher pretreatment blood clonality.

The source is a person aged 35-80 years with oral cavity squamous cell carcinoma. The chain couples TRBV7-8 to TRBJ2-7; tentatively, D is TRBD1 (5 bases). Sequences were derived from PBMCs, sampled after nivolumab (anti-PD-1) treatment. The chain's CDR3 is CASSLAPLTDLDYEQYF. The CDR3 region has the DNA TGTGCCAGCAGCTTAGCGCCACTGACAGACCTCGACTACGAGCAGTACTTC.